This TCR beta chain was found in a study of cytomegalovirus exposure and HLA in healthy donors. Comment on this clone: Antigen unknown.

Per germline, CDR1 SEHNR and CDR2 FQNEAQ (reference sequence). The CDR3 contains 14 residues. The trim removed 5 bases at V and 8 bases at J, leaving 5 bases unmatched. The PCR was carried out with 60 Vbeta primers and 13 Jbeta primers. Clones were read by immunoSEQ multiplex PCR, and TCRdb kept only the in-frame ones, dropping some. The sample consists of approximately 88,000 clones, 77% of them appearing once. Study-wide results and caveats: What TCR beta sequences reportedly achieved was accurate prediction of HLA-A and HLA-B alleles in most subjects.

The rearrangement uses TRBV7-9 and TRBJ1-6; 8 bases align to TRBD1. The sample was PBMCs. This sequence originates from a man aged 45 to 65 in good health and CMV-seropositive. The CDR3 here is CASSRGQGDSPLHF. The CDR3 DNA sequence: TGTGCCAGCAGCCGCGGACAGGGAGATTCACCCCTCCACTTT.